This T cell receptor (beta chain) was obtained from a study of cytomegalovirus exposure and HLA in healthy donors. Regarding the study as a whole: Testing in vitro showed a few CMV-associated chains specific for CMV antigens.

As to this clone: Its antigen remains unknown.

The germline V gene has CDR1 SGHKS and CDR2 YYEKEE (reference sequence). The CDR3 totals 12 residues. V lost 4 bases, J lost 10 bases, and 12 bases lay in between. The protocol was immunoSEQ multiplex PCR, while the TCRdb copy is restricted to in-frame clones and leaves out a portion. This table has around 63,000 clones, roughly 90% appearing once. The clonotype originates from a woman aged 18 to 35 in good health and CMV-seronegative. This chain links TRBV5-5 with TRBJ2-1; D may be TRBD2 (6 bases). The sequenced sample was PBMCs. CDR3 DNA: TGTGCCAGCAGCCCGGGAGAGCGAGAGCAGTTCTTC. Its translation: CASSPGEREQFF. The full variable domain, completed using reference TRBV5-5 and TRBJ2-1, is DAGVTQSPTHLIKTRGQQVTLRCSPISGHKSVSWYQQVLGQGPQFIFQYYEKEERGRGNFPDRFSARQFPNYSSELNVNALLLGDSALYLCASSPGEREQFFGPGTRLTVL.